The 20 T cell receptor beta chains given below trace back to one sample, sequenced in a study of STAT5B mutations in CD4+ large granular lymphocyte leukemia. Sequenced by immunoSEQ multiplex PCR; TCRdb stores in-frame clones only, minus some. The repertoire has 30,000 to 40,000 clones, approximately 85% of them found once; the top ten carry over 1%. Sequenced input: CD4+ T cells from blood buffy coats. All receptors derive from a human donor in good health.

The chain combines TRBV28 with TRBJ1-4, with 7 bases identical to TRBD1. Unmatched junction bases numbered 5, after V lost 4 bases and J lost 6 bases. Germline V CDR1 and CDR2: MDHEN, SYDVKM. There are 14 residues in the CDR3. The CDR3 region is CASSSTGTYEKLFF. The CDR3 DNA follows: TGTGCCAGCAGTTCGACAGGGACTTATGAAAAACTGTTTTTT.

The rearrangement links TRBV7-6 to TRBJ1-4, with TRBD1 identical over 7 bases. Germline CDR1 reads SGHVS; CDR2 reads FNYEAQ. With V trimmed by 5 bases and J by 4 bases, 7 bases remained unmatched. The CDR3 is 15 amino acids. The DNA of the CDR3 is TGTGCCAGCAGCCCCCTCGGGACAGATAATGAAAAACTGTTTTTT. Translating it yields CASSPLGTDNEKLFF.

This chain links TRBV5-1 with TRBJ2-7, with D possibly TRBD2 on 6 matching bases. Per the germline V gene, CDR1 is SGHRS and CDR2 is YFSETQ. Trimming shortened V by 4 bases and J by 4 bases, and 15 bases separated the two germline ends. This CDR3 contains 14 residues. The CDR3 protein is CASSPGTGQYEQYF. The DNA of the CDR3 is TGCGCCAGCAGCCCCGGGACTGGACAATACGAGCAGTACTTC.

V is TRBV19 and J is TRBJ2-1; 15 bases line up with TRBD2. CDR1 is LNHDA, CDR2 SQIVND, per germline (reference sequence). V was clipped by 3 bases and J by 8 bases; unmatched bases: 2. The CDR3 totals 15 residues. The CDR3 DNA follows: TGTGCCAGTAGTATCAGGACTAGCGGGAGGGATGAGCAGTTCTTC. It encodes CASSIRTSGRDEQFF.

This clone was picked up a small number of times. The chain combines TRBV10-1 with TRBJ2-7, with 9 bases identical to TRBD1. Per the germline V gene, CDR1 is WNHNN and CDR2 is SYGVQD (reference sequence). V dropped 2 bases and J dropped 6; count of bases not matched to a gene: 2. This CDR3 has 13 residues. The CDR3 DNA follows: TGCGCCAGCAGTGAGGGACAGGGGACCGAGCAGTACTTC. It codes for CASSEGQGTEQYF.

This clone was counted once. This chain uses TRBV5-1 with TRBJ1-1; 8 bases are shared with TRBD1. The ends lost 4 bases at V and 1 base at J; junction bases unmatched: 3. The CDR3 has 14 residues. In germline, CDR1 is SGHRS, CDR2 YFSETQ. Written as DNA, the CDR3 is TGCGCCAGCAGCGTGACAGGGGCGAACACTGAAGCTTTCTTT. Encoded protein: CASSVTGANTEAFF. Full variable domain (outside the CDR3, taken from reference TRBV5-1 and TRBJ1-1): KAGVTQTPRYLIKTRGQQVTLSCSPISGHRSVSWYQQTPGQGLQFLFEYFSETQRNKGNFPGRFSGRQFSNSRSEMNVSTLELGDSALYLCASSVTGANTEAFFGQGTRLTVV.

The chain recombines TRBV7-9 with TRBJ2-7; D is undetermined. Germline CDR1 is SEHNR and CDR2 is FQNEAQ (reference sequence). Trimming removed 2 bases from V and 10 bases from J, with 12 bases in between. The CDR3 is 12 amino acids. This CDR3 reads CASSLFGRQQYF. CDR3 in DNA: TGTGCCAGCAGCTTATTCGGACGGCAACAGTACTTC.

The V call is TRBV6-5, the J call TRBJ1-5; D may be TRBD1 (5 bases). Germline CDR1 MNHEY, CDR2 SVGAGI. Trimming removed 2 bases at V and 7 bases at J, with 12 bases between. The CDR3 consists of 14 residues. The CDR3 loop is CASSYRRVEQPQHF. As DNA, the CDR3 is TGTGCCAGCAGTTACCGCAGGGTAGAGCAGCCCCAGCATTTT.

V is TRBV4-1 and J is TRBJ1-6; D gene uncertain. The CDR3 is 14 residues long. The V end lost 1 base, the J end lost 5 bases, and 6 bases lay between the germline ends. Germline V gene lookup returns CDR1 MGHRA and CDR2 YSYEKL. CDR3 residues: CASSQAQNNSPLHF. Here the CDR3 DNA reads TGCGCCAGCAGCCAAGCACAGAATAATTCACCCCTCCACTTT.

The CDR3 spells CASSLVASGGWGNEQFF. For the CDR3, the DNA is TGTGCCAGCAGCTTAGTGGCTAGCGGGGGGTGGGGCAATGAGCAGTTCTTC. J is TRBJ2-1 and V is TRBV7-6, with 11 bases fitting TRBD2. This CDR3 has 17 amino acids. V was pared by 1 base and J by 6 bases, with 8 bases of the junction left unmatched. Germline V gene sequence: CDR1 SGHVS, CDR2 FNYEAQ.

This CDR3 reads CASSLLSRTSAEQFF. CDR3 DNA: TGTGCCAGCAGCTTACTTTCGAGGACTAGCGCTGAGCAGTTCTTC. The chain employs TRBV7-2 and TRBJ2-1, with TRBD2 identical over 9 bases. The CDR3 extends over 15 amino acids. Trimming removed 2 bases from V and 9 bases from J; junction bases left unmatched: 8. Looked up from germline, CDR1 is SGHTA and CDR2 is FQGNSA.

This chain joins TRBV28 and TRBJ2-1, with TRBD1 identical over 9 bases. The CDR3 length is 15 residues. Trimming removed 2 bases from V and 6 bases from J; junction bases left unmatched: 5. Germline V gives CDR1 MDHEN, CDR2 SYDVKM. CDR3 DNA sequence: TGTGCCAGCAGTTTACAACAGGGGGCGGTCAATGAGCAGTTCTTC. Translation gives CASSLQQGAVNEQFF.

The chain recombines TRBV29-1 with TRBJ2-5; no reliable D call. V was pared by 6 bases and J by 7 bases, with 9 bases between. Germline values: CDR1 SQVTM, CDR2 ANQGSEA. This CDR3 spans 10 amino acids. CDR3 protein: CSVSTGTQYF. The CDR3, as DNA: TGCAGCGTGTCAACGGGGACCCAGTACTTC.

The V gene is TRBV6-6, the J gene TRBJ1-5, with D hard to call. Trimming removed 7 bases from V and 5 bases from J, with 9 bases in between. CDR1 and CDR2 (germline): MNHNY, SVGAGI (reference sequence). The CDR3 spans 12 residues. Here the CDR3 reads CASNPEDQPQHF. In DNA form, the CDR3 reads TGTGCCAGCAATCCGGAAGATCAGCCCCAGCATTTT.

CDR3 residues: CASSLLGQNTGELFF. For the CDR3, the DNA is TGTGCCAGCAGTTTACTAGGACAGAACACCGGGGAGCTGTTTTTT. The J gene is TRBJ2-2, the V gene TRBV27; D may be TRBD1 (5 bases). There are 15 residues in the CDR3. The V end lost 2 bases, the J end lost 1 base, and 8 bases lay between the germline ends. CDR1 is MNHEY and CDR2 is SMNVEV in the germline V gene (reference sequence).

The gene calls are TRBV6-6 and TRBJ2-5; maybe TRBD2 (5 bases). This CDR3 has 15 residues. Trimming removed 5 bases at V and 3 bases at J, with 16 bases between. Germline CDR1 is MNHNY and CDR2 is SVGAGI (reference sequence). The CDR3, as DNA: TGTGCCAGCAGTGCCACGAGTGCCGGGGAAGAGACCCAGTACTTC. Translated: CASSATSAGEETQYF.

The sample holds one count of this clone. The rearrangement uses TRBV30 and TRBJ1-5; D gene unclear. Germline CDR1 reads GTSNPN; CDR2 reads SVGIG (reference sequence). The CDR3 covers 13 residues. Trimming shortened V by 5 bases and J by 5 bases, and 13 bases separated the two germline ends. In nucleotides, the CDR3 is TGTGCCTGGGCTTTAGGGATTGATCAGCCCCAGCATTTT. It specifies CAWALGIDQPQHF.

This chain connects TRBV5-1 to TRBJ1-5; a possible D gene is TRBD1 (5 bases). CDR1 and CDR2 (germline): SGHRS, YFSETQ. The germline V and J ends were trimmed by 0 bases and 2 bases, with 9 bases remaining between them. The CDR3 is 15 amino acids. The CDR3 loop reads CASSLEGYGNQPQHF. The CDR3 DNA is TGCGCCAGCAGCTTGGAGGGGTACGGCAATCAGCCCCAGCATTTT. The full variable domain, in which reference TRBV5-1 and TRBJ1-5 provide the parts outside the CDR3, is KAGVTQTPRYLIKTRGQQVTLSCSPISGHRSVSWYQQTPGQGLQFLFEYFSETQRNKGNFPGRFSGRQFSNSRSEMNVSTLELGDSALYLCASSLEGYGNQPQHFGDGTRLSIL.

This clone showed up just once. V gene TRBV14 combines with J gene TRBJ1-1; D is uncertain. Germline values: CDR1 SGHDN, CDR2 FVKESK. The CDR3 consists of 16 residues. Trimming removed 0 bases at V and 0 bases at J, with 11 bases between. CDR3 in DNA: TGTGCCAGCAGCCAAGATATTGGGGTCATGAACACTGAAGCTTTCTTT. Protein product: CASSQDIGVMNTEAFF.

The J gene is TRBJ2-7, the V gene TRBV27; TRBD1 matches 7 bases. The CDR3 extends over 14 amino acids. With V trimmed by 5 bases and J by 3 bases, 7 bases remained unmatched. Germline CDR1 and CDR2: MNHEY and SMNVEV (reference sequence). CDR3 residues: CASSPGTVNYEQYF. The CDR3 DNA reads TGTGCCAGCAGTCCCGGGACAGTGAACTACGAGCAGTACTTC.